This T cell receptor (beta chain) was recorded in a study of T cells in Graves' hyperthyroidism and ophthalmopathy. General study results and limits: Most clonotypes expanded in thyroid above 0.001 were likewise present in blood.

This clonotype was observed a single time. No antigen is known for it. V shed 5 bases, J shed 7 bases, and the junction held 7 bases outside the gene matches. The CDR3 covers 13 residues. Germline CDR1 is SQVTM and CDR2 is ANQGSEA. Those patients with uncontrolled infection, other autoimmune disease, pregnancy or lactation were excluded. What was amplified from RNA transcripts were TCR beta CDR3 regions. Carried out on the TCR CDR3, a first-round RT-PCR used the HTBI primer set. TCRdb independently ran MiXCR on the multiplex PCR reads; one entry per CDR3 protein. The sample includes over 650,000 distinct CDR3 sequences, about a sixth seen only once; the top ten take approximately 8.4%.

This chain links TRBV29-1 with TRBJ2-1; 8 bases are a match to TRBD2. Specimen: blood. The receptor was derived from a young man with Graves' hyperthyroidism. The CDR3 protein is CSVCTSGPNEQFF. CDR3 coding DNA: TGCAGCGTTTGTACTAGCGGACCTAATGAGCAGTTCTTC.